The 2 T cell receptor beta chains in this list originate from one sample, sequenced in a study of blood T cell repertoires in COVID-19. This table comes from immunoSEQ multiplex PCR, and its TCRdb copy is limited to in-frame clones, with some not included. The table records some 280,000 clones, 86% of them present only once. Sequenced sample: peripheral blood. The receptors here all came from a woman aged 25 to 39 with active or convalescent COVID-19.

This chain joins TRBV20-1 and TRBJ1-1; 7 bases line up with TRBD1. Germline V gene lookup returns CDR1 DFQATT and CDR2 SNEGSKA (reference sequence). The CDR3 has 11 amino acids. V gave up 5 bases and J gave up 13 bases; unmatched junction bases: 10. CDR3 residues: CSAAGTVWDFF. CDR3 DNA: TGCAGTGCTGCGGGGACAGTGTGGGATTTCTTT.

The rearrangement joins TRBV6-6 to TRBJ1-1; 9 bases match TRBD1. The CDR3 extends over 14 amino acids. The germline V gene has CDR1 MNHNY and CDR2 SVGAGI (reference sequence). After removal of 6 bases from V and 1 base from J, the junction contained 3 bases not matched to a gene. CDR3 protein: CASRTGGQNTEAFF. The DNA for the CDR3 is TGTGCCAGCAGGACAGGGGGACAGAACACTGAAGCTTTCTTT.